The clone carrying this T cell receptor beta chain was observed once. What it binds is not known. Being one base from a much bigger clone, this may be a read error. The TCR beta libraries were generated through quantitative 5'-RACE incorporating molecular barcodes. Each CDR3 protein is one row after TCRdb ran MiXCR on the 5' RACE reads. The repertoire consists of 200,000 to 250,000 distinct CDR3 sequences, with 8.2% occurring once and the leading ten covering about 5%. This specimen belongs to a study of CD8 T cells in ankylosing spondylitis. Whole-study results and caveats: In synovial fluid and blood from reactive arthritis, some motif variants were previously reported. Clones tied to disease were said to be significantly enriched in matched ankylosing spondylitis synovial fluid. A TCR beta motif made of eight highly homologous variants seemed typical of ankylosing spondylitis blood.

The CDR3 has 15 residues. Per germline, CDR1 KGHSH and CDR2 LQKENI. The genes are TRBV18 and TRBJ2-1; D may be TRBD2 (6 bases). The sequence came from a female donor with ankylosing spondylitis or in good health (not recorded which). The sample comprised blood, either unsorted or a sorted T cell fraction (not recorded which). Written as DNA, the CDR3 is TGTGCCAGCTCACCTATGGGGGAGGAGGGGAATGGGCAGTTCTTC. Protein: CASSPMGEEGNGQFF.